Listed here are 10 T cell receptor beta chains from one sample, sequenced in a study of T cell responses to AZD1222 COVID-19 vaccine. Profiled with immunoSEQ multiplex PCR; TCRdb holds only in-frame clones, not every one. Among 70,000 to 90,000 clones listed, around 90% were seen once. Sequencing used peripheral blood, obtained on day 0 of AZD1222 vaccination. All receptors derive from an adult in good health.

The CDR3 spells CASSLSRDEQFF. The CDR3 DNA reads as TGTGCCAGCAGCTTAAGTAGAGATGAGCAGTTCTTC. This sequence joins TRBV7-9 and TRBJ2-1; D remains unclear. This CDR3 is 12 amino acids long. Germline values: CDR1 SEHNR, CDR2 FQNEAQ (reference sequence). The V end lost 2 bases, the J end lost 8 bases, and 7 bases lay between the germline ends.

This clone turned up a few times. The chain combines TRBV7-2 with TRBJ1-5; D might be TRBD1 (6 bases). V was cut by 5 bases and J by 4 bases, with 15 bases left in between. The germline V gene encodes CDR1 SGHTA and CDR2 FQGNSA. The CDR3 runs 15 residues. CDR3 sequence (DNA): TGTGCCAGCAGCCTGAGTTGGGGGGCTAATCAGCCCCAGCATTTT. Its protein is CASSLSWGANQPQHF.

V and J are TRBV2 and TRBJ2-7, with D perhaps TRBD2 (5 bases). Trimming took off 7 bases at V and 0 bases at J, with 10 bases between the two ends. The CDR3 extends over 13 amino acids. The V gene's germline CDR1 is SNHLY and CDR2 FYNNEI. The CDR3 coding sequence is TGTGCCAGCAACGGGGTTGACTCCTACGAGCAGTACTTC. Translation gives CASNGVDSYEQYF.

The CDR3 DNA sequence: TGTGCCAGCAGCTTGCGGGGTAATGGCTACACCTTC. Translated, it gives CASSLRGNGYTF. The chain couples TRBV5-5 to TRBJ1-2; D uncertain. V was shortened by 1 base and J by 6 bases, with 7 bases between the two germline ends. The CDR3 length is 12 residues. Germline V gives CDR1 SGHKS, CDR2 YYEKEE (reference sequence).

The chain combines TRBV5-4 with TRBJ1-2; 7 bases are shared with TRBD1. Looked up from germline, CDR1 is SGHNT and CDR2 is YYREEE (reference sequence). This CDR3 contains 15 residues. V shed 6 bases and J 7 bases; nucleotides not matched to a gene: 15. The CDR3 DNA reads TGTGCCAGCAAACACCGGGACAGAGTTTCGCGTGGCTACACCTTC. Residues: CASKHRDRVSRGYTF.

For the CDR3, the DNA is TGTGCCAGCTCACCACCTTCTGGGGCCAACGTCCTGACTTTC. Translating gives CASSPPSGANVLTF. The chain joins TRBV18 to TRBJ2-6; D remains ambiguous. Germline V gene sequence: CDR1 KGHSH, CDR2 LQKENI. This CDR3 contains 14 residues. V was trimmed by 0 bases and J by 1 base, leaving 1 base between them.

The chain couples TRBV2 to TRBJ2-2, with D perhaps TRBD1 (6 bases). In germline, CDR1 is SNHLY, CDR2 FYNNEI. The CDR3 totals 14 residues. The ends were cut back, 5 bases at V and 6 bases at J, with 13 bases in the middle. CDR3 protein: CASSKVAGAGELFF. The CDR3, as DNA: TGTGCCAGCAGTAAGGTAGCAGGGGCCGGGGAGCTGTTTTTT.

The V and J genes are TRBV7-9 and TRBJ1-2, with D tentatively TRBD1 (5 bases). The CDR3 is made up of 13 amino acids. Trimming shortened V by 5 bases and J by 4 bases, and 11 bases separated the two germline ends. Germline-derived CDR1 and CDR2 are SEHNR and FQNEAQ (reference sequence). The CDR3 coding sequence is TGTGCCAGCAGCCCACAGGAGACCTATGGCTACACCTTC. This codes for CASSPQETYGYTF.

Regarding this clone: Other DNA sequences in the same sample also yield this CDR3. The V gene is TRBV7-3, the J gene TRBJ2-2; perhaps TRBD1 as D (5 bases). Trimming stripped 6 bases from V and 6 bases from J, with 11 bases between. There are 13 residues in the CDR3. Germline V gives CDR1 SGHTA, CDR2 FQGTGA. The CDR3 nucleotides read TGTGCCAGCAGATCAACAGGACCCGGGGAGCTGTTTTTT. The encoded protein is CASRSTGPGELFF.

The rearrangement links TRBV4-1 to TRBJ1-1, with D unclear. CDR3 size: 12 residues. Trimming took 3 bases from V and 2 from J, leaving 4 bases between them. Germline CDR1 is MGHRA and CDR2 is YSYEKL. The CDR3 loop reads CASSHPNTEAFF. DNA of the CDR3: TGCGCCAGCAGCCACCCCAACACTGAAGCTTTCTTT.